This entry lists 3 T cell receptor beta chains sequenced from one sample in a study of molecular identifiers for immune sequencing clone quantification. One entry per CDR3 protein, called by TCRdb with MiXCR from the PCR reads. The profile covers about 630,000 distinct CDR3 sequences, with 25% appearing a single time and about 0.8% taken by the ten largest. The sequenced sample consisted of naive CD8+ T cells from blood, with Jurkat cell RNA spiked in. Subset noted: FACS-sorted CD8+CD4-CCR7+CD45RA+ naive T cells. The receptors were sampled from a human donor in good health. Some libraries in this study had Jurkat cell RNA spiked in.

J is TRBJ1-1 and V is TRBV29-1; D is uncertain. This CDR3 comprises 14 residues. Germline lookup yields CDR1 SQVTM and CDR2 ANQGSEA. V was trimmed by 2 bases and J by 1 base, leaving 11 bases between them. The CDR3 is CSVESGIKNTEAFF. CDR3 coding DNA: TGCAGCGTTGAATCGGGGATCAAGAACACTGAAGCTTTCTTT. The variable domain in full, completed from reference TRBV29-1 and TRBJ1-1, reads SAVISQKPSRDICQRGTSLTIQCQVDSQVTMMFWYRQQPGQSLTLIATANQGSEATYESGFVIDKFPISRPNLTFSTLTVSNMSPEDSSIYLCSVESGIKNTEAFFGQGTRLTVV.

The table lists this clonotype with many counts. The chain combines TRBV29-1 with TRBJ2-2; the D is unclear. This CDR3 has 13 amino acids. Trimming shortened V by 5 bases and J by 2 bases, and 9 bases separated the two germline ends. The V gene's germline CDR1 is SQVTM and CDR2 ANQGSEA. CDR3 nucleotide sequence: TGCAGCGTTCGGTACGAAAACACCGGGGAGCTGTTTTTT. The encoded protein is CSVRYENTGELFF.

This clonotype was recorded many times. This sequence joins TRBV4-1 and TRBJ1-1, with TRBD1 identical over 7 bases. This CDR3 spans 15 amino acids. J was trimmed by 6 bases and V by 1 base; bases with no gene match: 8. Germline CDR1 reads MGHRA; CDR2 reads YSYEKL. This CDR3 is CASSQVEGARSEAFF. For the CDR3, the DNA is TGCGCCAGCAGCCAAGTTGAGGGGGCTAGGTCTGAAGCTTTCTTT.